This entry describes one TCR beta chain. Antigen unknown. The primer mix had 60 Vbeta and 13 Jbeta primers. Libraries were prepared by immunoSEQ multiplex PCR; TCRdb keeps only in-frame clonotypes and omits some of them. The sample contains about 64,000 clones, 55% to 80% of which appear only once. This record comes from a study of cytomegalovirus exposure and HLA in healthy donors. The study's findings and limits: There were a few CMV-associated chains whose specificity for CMV antigens was confirmed in vitro. Fewer N-insertions (relative to the approximately 700-donor mean) were reportedly seen in an Asian-associated ancestry cluster in a later analysis.

The V gene's germline CDR1 is SGDLS and CDR2 YYNGEE. V lost 0 bases to trimming and J lost 4 bases; unmatched junction nucleotides: 17. The length of the CDR3 is 19 residues. The chain is built from TRBV9 and TRBJ2-5, with TRBD1 matching 8 bases. This sequence originates from a woman in her forties or fifties in good health and CMV-seronegative. The sequenced sample was PBMCs. The CDR3 loop is CASSVGASGGARSGETQYF. CDR3 DNA sequence: TGTGCCAGCAGCGTAGGAGCGTCAGGGGGCGCCCGGTCCGGAGAGACCCAGTACTTC. Together with reference TRBV9 and TRBJ2-5, the CDR3 gives the full variable domain: DSGVTQTPKHLITATGQRVTLRCSPRSGDLSVYWYQQSLDQGLQFLIQYYNGEERAKGNILERFSAQQFPDLHSELNLSSLELGDSALYFCASSVGASGGARSGETQYFGPGTRLLVL.